This T cell receptor beta chain was recorded in a study of blood T cell repertoires in COVID-19. There are 14 residues in the CDR3. CDR1 and CDR2 from the germline V gene are SNHLY and FYNNEI. The V and J ends lost 2 bases and 1 base, in that order; junction bases with no gene match: 1. Clones were read by immunoSEQ multiplex PCR, and TCRdb kept only the in-frame ones, dropping some. This sample has about 230,000 clones; less than 85% occur once, and the top ten carry 2% to 3%. The sample comprised peripheral blood. V is TRBV2 and J is TRBJ1-2; TRBD1 agrees at 7 bases. The sequence came from a woman between 70 and 85 years old with active or convalescent COVID-19. CDR3 DNA: TGTGCCAGCAGTGAAACAGGGGATAACTATGGCTACACCTTC. Translation: CASSETGDNYGYTF.